This T cell receptor (beta chain) was obtained from a study of glioma-infiltrating T cells. Notes on the study in general: Non-neoplastic patients had below-expected tissue-blood divergence, while all gliomas exceeded expectation. Very few CDR3 sequences were shared between tissue and blood.

TCR alpha and beta CDR3 regions were amplified from RNA using iRepertoire nested multiplex PCR. One-step reverse transcription and amplification started from around 100-400 ng of tissue mRNA or PBMC total RNA. Using its own MiXCR run on the multiplex PCR reads, TCRdb lists one record per CDR3 protein. The table lists about 180,000 distinct CDR3 sequences, around 40% of them singletons. Details on this clonotype: No antigen is known for it. Relative to the germline gene, one junction end is altered; a read error may explain this.

Looked up from germline, CDR1 is DFQATT and CDR2 is SNEGSKA (reference sequence). CDR3 size: 16 residues. This TCR derives from a human donor with low-grade glioma or glioblastoma, undergoing nonglioma brain surgery, or in good health (not recorded which). The sequencing input was glioma tissue, nonneoplastic brain tissue, or PBMCs (not recorded which). The chain has TRBV20-1 and TRBJ2-7, with TRBD2 identical over 10 bases. The CDR3 coding sequence is TGCAGTGTTAGAGCGCCACTGGGACTAGCGCCGTACCAGCAGTACTTC. Protein: CSVRAPLGLAPYQQYF.